This T cell receptor beta chain stems from a study of cytomegalovirus exposure and HLA in healthy donors. About the research overall: The 100 million to 120 million unique TCR beta sequences, from 150 million to 200 million T cells, were found by an earlier analysis. Study observations and caveats: In all likelihood, a cluster of highly shared sequence variants was a sequencing artifact. Using a false discovery rate of 0.05, a later analysis showed that roughly 16,000 TCR beta sequences were associated with HLA alleles.

Regarding this clone: Its specificity is not known. At one boundary the junction diverges from the germline segment, which might be a read error.

Germline values: CDR1 SEHNR, CDR2 FQNEAQ (reference sequence). The CDR3 runs 12 residues. Amplification used 60 Vbeta primers and 13 Jbeta primers. TCRdb's copy holds only in-frame clones and misses some; the assay was immunoSEQ multiplex PCR. The table records more than 95,000 clones, around 80% of them present only once. The J gene is TRBJ2-7, the V gene TRBV7-9, with D possibly called TRBD1 or TRBD2 (7 bases each). Sequenced input: PBMCs. The source of this sequence is a woman in her 30s in good health and CMV-seronegative. CDR3 region: CSSRGGGYEQYF. The CDR3 nucleotides read TGTTCCAGCAGGGGGGGTGGCTACGAGCAGTACTTC.